The T cell receptor (beta chain) described here comes from a study of shared clonotypes between healthy human individuals. Study results and caveats: Naive subsets generally had larger estimated richness than memory subsets. Tissues were not sampled, only blood, and their repertoires likely differ.

Genomic DNA of every subset was divided equally among multiple immunoSEQ plates. The method was immunoSEQ multiplex PCR; TCRdb's version includes in-frame clones alone and lacks a portion of them. Altogether 850,000 to 1,200,000 clones are present, approximately 76% being singletons, with the ten largest covering less than 1.5%. On this clone itself: What it recognizes is unknown.

This CDR3 comprises 10 residues. Sequences were obtained from memory CD4+ T cells sorted from blood. Subset of the sample: CD45RA-negative fraction. The genes are TRBV12-1 and TRBJ1-3. TRBV12-1 is shown as a pseudogene. This TCR was sampled from a man aged 18 to 30 in good health. The CDR3 spells CASPGNTIYF. CDR3 DNA sequence: TGTGCCAGTCCTGGAAACACCATATATTTT.